These 15 T cell receptor beta chains were sequenced from one sample in a study of cytomegalovirus exposure and HLA in healthy donors. The PCR used 60 Vbeta and 13 Jbeta primers. Profiled with immunoSEQ multiplex PCR; TCRdb holds only in-frame clones, not every one. The repertoire holds over 50,000 clones, with 80% to 90% as singletons. Sample: PBMCs. These receptors were taken from a man younger than 45 in good health and CMV-seropositive.

The CDR3 DNA follows: TGTGCCAGCAGTTACGCGAACGCGGACAATGAGCAGTTCTTC. Translation: CASSYANADNEQFF. V and J are TRBV6-5 and TRBJ2-1; unclear D gene. The CDR3 spans 14 residues. Germline CDR1 is MNHEY and CDR2 is SVGAGI. Trimming took off 2 bases at V and 5 bases at J, with 10 bases between the two ends.

The chain employs TRBV5-5 and TRBJ1-2; TRBD1 is a possible D gene (5 bases). V lost 1 base and J 2 bases, leaving 12 bases between the germline ends. Germline-derived CDR1 and CDR2 are SGHKS and YYEKEE (reference sequence). CDR3 length equals 15 residues. The CDR3: CASSLSPDTNYGYTF. The CDR3 DNA follows: TGTGCCAGCAGCTTGAGTCCGGACACCAACTATGGCTACACCTTC.

The V gene is TRBV11-2, the J gene TRBJ2-7; 11 nucleotides match TRBD2. J lost 1 base, V lost 3 bases, and 14 bases had no gene match. The CDR3 sequence is 19 residues long. Germline CDR1 is SGHAT and CDR2 is FQNNGV. For the CDR3, the DNA is TGTGCCAGCAGCTTCCCAGGGACTAGCGGACCAACCCGGTCCTACGAGCAGTACTTC. As protein: CASSFPGTSGPTRSYEQYF.

The gene calls are TRBV30 and TRBJ1-6; D is uncertain. The germline V and J ends were trimmed by 4 bases and 7 bases, with 17 bases remaining between them. Per the germline V gene, CDR1 is GTSNPN and CDR2 is SVGIG (reference sequence). The CDR3 spans 15 residues. The CDR3 loop is CAWNWYGGWNSPLHF. The CDR3 DNA is TGTGCCTGGAATTGGTACGGAGGGTGGAATTCACCCCTCCACTTT.

This clone was found a few times. This chain uses TRBV4-2 with TRBJ2-2, with 7 nucleotides matching TRBD2. After removal of 0 bases from V and 6 bases from J, the junction contained 4 bases not matched to a gene. Germline CDR1 LGHNA, CDR2 YNFKEQ. The CDR3 totals 15 residues. The CDR3, as DNA: TGTGCCAGCAGCCAAGATCGGGGGGAAGCCGGGGAGCTGTTTTTT. Its translation: CASSQDRGEAGELFF.

This clone was seen a single time. This sequence joins TRBV7-9 and TRBJ2-1; tentative D call: TRBD2 (7 bases). Germline V gene data show CDR1 as SEHNR and CDR2 as FQNEAQ (reference sequence). The CDR3 consists of 16 residues. V was trimmed by 5 bases and J by 1 base, leaving 15 bases between them. CDR3 sequence: CASSPNGGPSYNEQFF. The DNA of the CDR3 is TGTGCCAGCAGCCCCAACGGGGGGCCGTCCTACAATGAGCAGTTCTTC.

The J gene is TRBJ2-1, the V gene TRBV5-1; D is undetermined. Germline CDR1 SGHRS, CDR2 YFSETQ. The CDR3 sequence is 13 residues long. V lost 3 bases, J lost 2 bases, and 6 bases lay in between. The CDR3 protein is CASSSETYNEQFF. DNA for the CDR3: TGCGCCAGCAGCTCGGAGACCTACAATGAGCAGTTCTTC.

The chain employs TRBV27 and TRBJ2-1; 8 bases match TRBD2. Germline loops: CDR1 MNHEY, CDR2 SMNVEV (reference sequence). V lost 2 bases to trimming and J lost 3 bases; unmatched junction nucleotides: 3. CDR3 length: 15 amino acids. The chain's CDR3 is CASSLKRENYNEQFF. CDR3 nucleotide sequence: TGTGCCAGCAGTTTAAAGCGGGAGAACTACAATGAGCAGTTCTTC.

The chain combines TRBV28 with TRBJ1-2; 8 bases map to TRBD1. The CDR3 has 17 amino acids. The germline CDR1 and CDR2 sequences are MDHEN and SYDVKM. The ends lost 4 bases at V and 4 bases at J; junction bases unmatched: 14. CDR3 region: CASSSSLQGEWVYGYTF. The CDR3 nucleotides read TGTGCCAGCAGTTCATCCTTACAGGGGGAATGGGTCTATGGCTACACCTTC.

The chain has TRBV19 and TRBJ1-4; D might be TRBD1 (6 bases). Germline-derived CDR1 and CDR2 are LNHDA and SQIVND (reference sequence). There are 17 residues in the CDR3. With 2 bases removed from V and 0 bases from J, the gap between germline ends came to 13 bases. The DNA for the CDR3 is TGTGCCAGTAGTATAAGGACAGTCGGAGCAACTAATGAAAAACTGTTTTTT. Its translation is CASSIRTVGATNEKLFF. The full variable domain, completed using reference TRBV19 and TRBJ1-4, is DGGITQSPKYLFRKEGQNVTLSCEQNLNHDAMYWYRQDPGQGLRLIYYSQIVNDFQKGDIAEGYSVSREKKESFPLTVTSAQKNPTAFYLCASSIRTVGATNEKLFFGSGTQLSVL.

The chain uses TRBV5-1 and TRBJ2-2; the D is unclear. The CDR3 is 13 amino acids. Germline V gene lookup returns CDR1 SGHRS and CDR2 YFSETQ. V lost 2 bases, J lost 2 bases, and 4 bases lay in between. CDR3 in amino acids: CASSFLNTGELFF. The CDR3 DNA reads TGCGCCAGCAGCTTTCTCAACACCGGGGAGCTGTTTTTT.

This chain connects TRBV7-9 to TRBJ1-2, with D maybe TRBD1 (6 bases). The germline V gene has CDR1 SEHNR and CDR2 FQNEAQ (reference sequence). The V and J ends lost 6 bases and 4 bases respectively, with 9 bases between them. The CDR3 loop spans 12 amino acids. CDR3 residues: CASRTGSYGYTF. DNA for the CDR3: TGTGCCAGCAGGACAGGAAGCTATGGCTACACCTTC.

This chain links TRBV27 with TRBJ2-6; 8 positions match TRBD2. The trim removed 3 bases at V and 0 bases at J, leaving 4 bases unmatched. The CDR3 spans 17 residues. Germline V CDR1 and CDR2: MNHEY, SMNVEV (reference sequence). The CDR3 sequence: CASSFRGGISGANVLTF. The CDR3 DNA is TGTGCCAGCAGTTTTCGGGGGGGGATCTCTGGGGCCAACGTCCTGACTTTC.

As for this clone: Different DNA sequences within this sample yield the same CDR3. The chain employs TRBV28 and TRBJ2-1, with 12 bases that match TRBD1. This CDR3 comprises 15 residues. Germline values: CDR1 MDHEN, CDR2 SYDVKM. Losses at the gene ends were 2 bases for V and 9 bases for J; bases not matched to a gene: 5. The CDR3 coding sequence is TGTGCCAGCAGTTTAGGGGGACAGGGGGCGGGTGAGCAGTTCTTC. As protein: CASSLGGQGAGEQFF.

The genes are TRBV19 and TRBJ2-3; TRBD2 matches at 9 bases. V was clipped by 9 bases and J by 4 bases; unmatched bases: 11. This CDR3 region has 15 residues. The germline V gene has CDR1 LNHDA and CDR2 SQIVND (reference sequence). For the CDR3, the DNA is TGTGCCAGCACAAGAACTAGCGGGCGTTCAGATACGCAGTATTTT. It yields the protein CASTRTSGRSDTQYF.